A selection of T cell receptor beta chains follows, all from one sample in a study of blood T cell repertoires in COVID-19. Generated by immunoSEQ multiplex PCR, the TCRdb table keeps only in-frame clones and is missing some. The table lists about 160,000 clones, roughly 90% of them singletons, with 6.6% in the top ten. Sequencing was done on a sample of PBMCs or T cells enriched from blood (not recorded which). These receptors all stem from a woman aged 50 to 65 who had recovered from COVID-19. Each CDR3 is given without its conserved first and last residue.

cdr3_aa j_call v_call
ASSPGGTGHTEAF TRBJ1-1 TRBV7-8
ATRDGKGNQPQH TRBJ1-5 TRBV15
ASSYGGQGRETQY TRBJ2-5 TRBV6-2/TRBV6-3
ASSPGQGGYTEAF TRBJ1-1 TRBV6-5
ASSLGQGANYGYT TRBJ1-2 TRBV7-6
ASSLPSGASYEQY TRBJ2-7 TRBV7-2
ASSQDGLAGGGDTQY TRBJ2-3 TRBV3-1/TRBV3-2
ASSQYRNTEAF TRBJ1-1 TRBV3-1/TRBV3-2
ASSLNSSPLH TRBJ1-6 TRBV27
ASSLIGGGSNSPLH TRBJ1-6 TRBV7-3
ATGDRDDFSNQPQH TRBJ1-5 TRBV24-1
ASSQGWETWQETQY TRBJ2-5 TRBV14
ASSLRANYGYT TRBJ1-2 TRBV5-1
ASSPQDRGYEQY TRBJ2-7 TRBV18
ASRTTGGRNTEAF TRBJ1-1 TRBV6-5
ASSTYGLAGGRETQY TRBJ2-5 TRBV27
ASSLEDSPWGETQY TRBJ2-5 TRBV11-3
ASSLVGGYAF TRBJ1-1 TRBV5-4
ASSFTPTSVETQY TRBJ2-5 TRBV5-8
ASSPPGLAGGGGELF TRBJ2-2 TRBV7-3
ASEAPGQGSNQPQH TRBJ1-5 TRBV28
ASRGDSAREKLF TRBJ1-4 TRBV2
ASSFDTAYEQY TRBJ2-7 TRBV6-2/TRBV6-3
ASSVEAGQTGELF TRBJ2-2 TRBV9
ASSDNPQGIVIGYT TRBJ1-2 TRBV6-1
AISGKEREPQH TRBJ1-5 TRBV10-3
ASSYRGPRDQPQH TRBJ1-5 TRBV6-5
ASSYLQGHQPQH TRBJ1-5 TRBV6-5
ASGQRNFYNEQF TRBJ2-1 TRBV7-2
ASRRGAGQLLYEQY TRBJ2-7 TRBV11-2
ASSLEERGVYGYT TRBJ1-2 TRBV7-9
ASSLQARELF TRBJ2-2 TRBV5-6
ASSIGTGLWQPQH TRBJ1-5 TRBV19
ASSCRQGSTINEQF TRBJ2-1 TRBV19
ASSEEAASGGYT TRBJ1-2 TRBV4-3
ASSQAIPTAQETQY TRBJ2-5 TRBV3-1/TRBV3-2
ASKGLAGNIQY TRBJ2-4 TRBV19
ASSPPEVAYAF TRBJ1-1 TRBV7-2
ASSPGQGFGYT TRBJ1-2 TRBV12-3/TRBV12-4
ASSVEPSGGPYNEQF TRBJ2-1 TRBV9
ASSPGGRMETQY TRBJ2-5 TRBV7-6
ASSLGARGTIY TRBJ1-3 TRBV12-3/TRBV12-4
ASSSQGGSVNIQY TRBJ2-4 TRBV19